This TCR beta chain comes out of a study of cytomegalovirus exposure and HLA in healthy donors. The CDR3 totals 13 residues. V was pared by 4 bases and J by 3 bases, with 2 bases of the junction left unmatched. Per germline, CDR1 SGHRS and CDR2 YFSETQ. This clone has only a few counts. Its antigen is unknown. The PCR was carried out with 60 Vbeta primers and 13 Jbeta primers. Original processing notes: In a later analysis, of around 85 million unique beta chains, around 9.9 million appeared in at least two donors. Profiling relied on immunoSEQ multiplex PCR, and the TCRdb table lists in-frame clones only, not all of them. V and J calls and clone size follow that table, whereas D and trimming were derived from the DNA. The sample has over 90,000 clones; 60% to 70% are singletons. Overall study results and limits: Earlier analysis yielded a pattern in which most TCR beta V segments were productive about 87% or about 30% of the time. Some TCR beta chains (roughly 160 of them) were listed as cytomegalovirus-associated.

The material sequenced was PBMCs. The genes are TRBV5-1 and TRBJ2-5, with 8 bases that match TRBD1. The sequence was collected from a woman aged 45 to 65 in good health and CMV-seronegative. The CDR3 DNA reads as TGCGCCAGCAGCCCGGACAGGGAAGAGACCCAGTACTTC. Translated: CASSPDREETQYF.